These T cell receptor beta chains were read from a single sample in a study of CD8 T cells in acute hepatitis C reinfection. Generated by immunoSEQ multiplex PCR, the TCRdb table keeps only in-frame clones and is missing some. This sample has fewer than 40,000 clones, with 75% to 90% found just once. The specimen was naive CD8+ T cells from PBMCs. The receptors were gathered from a woman aged 18-35 years who spontaneously cleared hepatitis C infection. Each CDR3 is given with its conserved first and last residue. A D gene is named only where the DNA matches it firmly. Clone size is shown for a subset of rows, as once, few, many or a class of expanded clone.

TRBV10-3	.	once	TRBJ2-7	CAIARWSEGPESYEQYF	TGTGCCATCGCCCGTTGGAGTGAGGGCCCCGAGTCCTACGAGCAGTACTTC
TRBV11-2	.	.	TRBJ1-1	CASSLPQGNTEAFF	TGTGCCAGCAGTTTACCACAGGGGAACACTGAAGCTTTCTTT
TRBV6-5	.	.	TRBJ1-3	CASSYSKDGSGNTIYF	TGTGCCAGCAGTTACTCGAAGGACGGATCTGGAAACACCATATATTTT
TRBV9	TRBD2	.	TRBJ2-3	CASSVGLAGDTQYF	TGTGCCAGCAGCGTAGGACTAGCAGGCGATACGCAGTATTTT
TRBV27	TRBD1	.	TRBJ1-1	CASRYSGGVTEAFF	TGTGCCAGCAGATATTCAGGGGGCGTCACTGAAGCTTTCTTT
TRBV4-2	.	.	TRBJ2-7	CASSQGGYEQYF	TGTGCCAGCAGCCAAGGGGGCTACGAGCAGTACTTC
TRBV7-9	.	.	TRBJ2-5	CASSSNRDSQETQYF	TGTGCCAGCAGCTCCAACCGGGACTCCCAAGAGACCCAGTACTTC
TRBV6-5	.	.	TRBJ1-2	CASSYVHNYGYTF	TGTGCCAGCAGTTACGTTCATAACTATGGCTACACCTTC
TRBV11-2	.	.	TRBJ2-2	CASSLAAIAGELFF	TGTGCCAGCAGCTTAGCTGCGATCGCCGGGGAGCTGTTTTTT
TRBV27	.	.	TRBJ1-5	CASRGGVNQPQHF	TGTGCCAGCAGGGGAGGGGTCAATCAGCCCCAGCATTTT
TRBV27	.	few	TRBJ2-2	CASSLFGELFF	TGTGCCAGCAGCCTGTTTGGGGAGCTGTTTTTT
TRBV27	.	once	TRBJ2-6	CATLEANVLTF	TGTGCCACCTTAGAGGCCAACGTCCTGACTTTC
TRBV27	.	.	TRBJ1-6	CASSPTHRVSPLHF	TGTGCCAGCAGTCCCACCCACAGGGTTTCACCCCTCCACTTT
TRBV14	.	.	TRBJ2-7	CASSQLEQSTYEQYF	TGTGCCAGCAGCCAATTGGAACAATCCACCTACGAGCAGTACTTC
TRBV6-5	.	.	TRBJ2-7	CASSYGASGEQYF	TGTGCCAGCAGTTACGGGGCCTCGGGCGAGCAGTACTTC
TRBV7-8	.	.	TRBJ2-7	CASSLVGTDIPLEQYF	TGTGCCAGCAGCTTAGTGGGTACAGACATTCCTTTGGAGCAGTACTTC
TRBV19	.	.	TRBJ1-5	CASSIDLTGFQPQHF	TGTGCCAGTAGTATAGATCTCACAGGGTTTCAGCCCCAGCATTTT